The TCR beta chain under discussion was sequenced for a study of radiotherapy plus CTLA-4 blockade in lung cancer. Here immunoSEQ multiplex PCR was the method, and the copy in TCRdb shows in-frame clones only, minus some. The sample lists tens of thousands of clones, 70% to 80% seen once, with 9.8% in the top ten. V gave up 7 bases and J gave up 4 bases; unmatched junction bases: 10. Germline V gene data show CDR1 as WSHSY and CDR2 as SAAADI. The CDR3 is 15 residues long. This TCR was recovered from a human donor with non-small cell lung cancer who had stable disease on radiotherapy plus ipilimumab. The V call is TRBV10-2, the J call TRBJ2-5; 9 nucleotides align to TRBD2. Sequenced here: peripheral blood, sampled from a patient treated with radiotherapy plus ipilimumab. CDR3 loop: CASKRLAGRGETQYF. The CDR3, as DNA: TGCGCCAGCAAGAGGCTAGCGGGGCGCGGAGAGACCCAGTACTTC.